The present T cell receptor (beta chain) was sequenced within a study of blood T cell repertoires in COVID-19. This CDR3 has 13 amino acids. V was clipped by 1 base and J by 5 bases, with 11 bases between them. CDR1 GTSNPN and CDR2 SVGIG come from the germline V gene (reference sequence). Study processing details: From reference gene primer amplification, estimates of nucleated cell counts were derived. The table came from immunoSEQ multiplex PCR; TCRdb's copy has only in-frame clones and leaves some out. The V and J calls and clone size were taken over from that table, and D and trimming were inferred from the DNA. The sample has under 300,000 clones; 84% are singletons.

The sequencing sample was made of peripheral blood. The rearrangement uses TRBV30 and TRBJ2-5; a possible D gene is TRBD2 (7 bases). The sequence derives from a man between 35 and 55 years old who had recovered from COVID-19. The CDR3 loop reads CAWSAGGAETQYF. The CDR3 DNA is TGTGCCTGGAGTGCGGGGGGCGCGGAGACCCAGTACTTC.